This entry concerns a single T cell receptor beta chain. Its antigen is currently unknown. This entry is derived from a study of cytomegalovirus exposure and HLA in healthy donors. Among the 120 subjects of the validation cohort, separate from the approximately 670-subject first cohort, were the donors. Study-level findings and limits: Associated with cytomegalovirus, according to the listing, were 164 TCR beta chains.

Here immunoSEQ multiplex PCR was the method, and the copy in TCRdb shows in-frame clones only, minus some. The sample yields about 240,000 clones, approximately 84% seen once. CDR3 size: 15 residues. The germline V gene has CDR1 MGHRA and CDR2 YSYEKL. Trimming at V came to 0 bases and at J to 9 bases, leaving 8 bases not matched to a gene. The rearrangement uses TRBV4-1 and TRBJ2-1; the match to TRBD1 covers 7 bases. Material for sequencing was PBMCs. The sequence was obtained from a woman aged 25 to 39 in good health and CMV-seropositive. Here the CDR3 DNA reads TGCGCCAGCAGCCAAGATTGGGACAGTCTTAGTGAGCAGTTCTTC. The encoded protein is CASSQDWDSLSEQFF.